The 32 T cell receptor beta chains listed next were all sequenced from one sample in a study of T-cell reconstitution after alpha-beta-depleted transplantation in children. The TCRbeta library was prepared with unique molecular identifiers. TCRdb fed the PCR reads into MiXCR, producing one record per CDR3 protein. The repertoire holds about 210,000 distinct CDR3 sequences, with more than 15% as singletons. Source: PBMCs, mostly from graft donor cells, taken 360 days after TCRalphabeta/CD19-depleted stem cell transplant. These receptors were obtained from a male patient between 2 and 9 years old who had a stem cell transplant for acute lymphoblastic leukemia, so the T cells may come from the graft donor.

This clonotype was counted a few times. The chain is built from TRBV10-3 and TRBJ2-3, with 10 bases matching TRBD1. After removal of 0 bases from V and 3 bases from J, the junction contained 15 bases not matched to a gene. This CDR3 has 20 amino acids. Germline-derived CDR1 and CDR2 are ENHRY and SYGVKD. The CDR3 loop reads CAISESNRGQGGFWTDTQYF. Here the CDR3 DNA reads TGTGCCATCAGTGAGTCGAACAGAGGACAGGGGGGTTTCTGGACAGATACGCAGTATTTT.

The rearrangement links TRBV12-3 or TRBV12-4 to TRBJ1-2, with a weak D call TRBD1 (6 bases). V lost 5 bases, J lost 4 bases, and 14 bases lay in between. This CDR3 is 14 amino acids long. As DNA, the CDR3 is TGTGCCAGCAGTCCGTCGACAGGAAGCTATGGCTACACCTTC. It yields the protein CASSPSTGSYGYTF.

The chain has TRBV27 and TRBJ2-7; no reliable D call. This CDR3 has 12 amino acids. From germline, CDR1 is MNHEY and CDR2 SMNVEV (reference sequence). V lost 6 bases, J lost 6 bases, and 12 bases lay in between. CDR3 loop: CASSRTRSEQYF. The CDR3 DNA is TGTGCCAGCAGCCGGACCCGCAGCGAGCAGTACTTC.

This clonotype showed up just a few times. The chain combines TRBV5-1 with TRBJ2-2, with 9 bases matching TRBD2. Trimming cost V 0 bases and J 1 base; bases outside gene matches: 1. The V gene's germline CDR1 is SGHRS and CDR2 YFSETQ. CDR3 length equals 16 residues. The CDR3 loop reads CASSLVTSGNTGELFF. The CDR3 DNA reads TGCGCCAGCAGCTTGGTGACTAGCGGGAACACCGGGGAGCTGTTTTTT. The variable domain in full, with the rest retrieved from reference TRBV5-1 and TRBJ2-2, is KAGVTQTPRYLIKTRGQQVTLSCSPISGHRSVSWYQQTPGQGLQFLFEYFSETQRNKGNFPGRFSGRQFSNSRSEMNVSTLELGDSALYLCASSLVTSGNTGELFFGEGSRLTVL.

This clonotype was seen at least ten times. The chain couples TRBV6-5 to TRBJ1-2, with 8 bases that match TRBD1. Germline V gene data show CDR1 as MNHEY and CDR2 as SVGAGI. CDR3 length: 12 amino acids. Trimming cost V 10 bases and J 5 bases; bases outside gene matches: 6. This CDR3 reads CATGQGAYGYTF. CDR3 DNA: TGTGCCACAGGACAGGGTGCTTATGGCTACACCTTC.

This chain links TRBV11-2 with TRBJ2-1, with D unclear. Trimming took off 1 base at V and 4 bases at J, with 8 bases between the two ends. The CDR3 is 14 amino acids. Germline V lookup: CDR1 SGHAT, CDR2 FQNNGV. The CDR3 nucleotides are TGTGCCAGCAGCTTAGGTCCCCAATACAATGAGCAGTTCTTC. Residues: CASSLGPQYNEQFF.

This clonotype occurred many times. This chain connects TRBV20-1 to TRBJ2-4; TRBD2 might be the D (6 bases). The CDR3 loop spans 15 amino acids. Germline loops: CDR1 DFQATT, CDR2 SNEGSKA (reference sequence). V was cut by 0 bases and J by 3 bases, with 12 bases left in between. The CDR3 reads CSARDGWEDKNIQYF. CDR3 sequence (DNA): TGCAGTGCTAGAGATGGGTGGGAGGACAAAAACATTCAGTACTTC.

The chain couples TRBV11-3 to TRBJ2-3; 8 nucleotides align to TRBD2. The ends lost 5 bases at V and 4 bases at J; junction bases unmatched: 5. The CDR3 runs 14 residues. Germline CDR1 is SGHNT and CDR2 is YENEEA. The CDR3 DNA reads TGTGCCAGCAGCAAACTGACTAGCGCAGATACGCAGTATTTT. Translation: CASSKLTSADTQYF.

This clonotype was counted many times. This rearrangement joins TRBV12-3 or TRBV12-4 to TRBJ2-2; 8 positions agree with TRBD2. V lost 6 bases to trimming and J lost 4 bases; unmatched junction nucleotides: 4. The CDR3 runs to 14 residues. The CDR3 protein is CASRERGSTGELFF. CDR3 nucleotides: TGTGCCAGCAGGGAGCGGGGGAGCACCGGGGAGCTGTTTTTT.

The sample holds many counts of this clonotype. The junction departs from germline at one end; a sequencing error may be responsible. The chain employs TRBV24-1 and TRBJ2-4, with no clear D. The germline V gene has CDR1 KGHDR and CDR2 SFDVKD. CDR3 size: 9 residues. CDR3 in amino acids: CATSAVPPF. DNA of the CDR3: TGTGCCACCAGTGCGGTGCCTCCATTC.

The table lists this clonotype with many counts. The V gene is TRBV6-1, the J gene TRBJ2-1; TRBD1 aligns across 8 bases. V lost 1 base, J lost 0 bases, and 2 bases stayed unmatched. Germline loops: CDR1 MNHNS, CDR2 SASEGT. This CDR3 contains 16 residues. This CDR3 reads CASSEGTGRSYNEQFF. Here the CDR3 DNA reads TGTGCCAGCAGTGAAGGGACAGGGCGCTCCTACAATGAGCAGTTCTTC.

The chain combines TRBV15 with TRBJ2-3; 8 positions match TRBD1. In germline, CDR1 is LNHNV, CDR2 YYDKDF (reference sequence). This CDR3 region has 13 residues. V gave up 7 bases and J gave up 2 bases; unmatched junction bases: 2. The CDR3 spells CATNRGYTDTQYF. In DNA form, the CDR3 reads TGTGCCACCAACAGGGGGTACACAGATACGCAGTATTTT.

This clonotype came up a few times. The chain links TRBV20-1 to TRBJ2-7; TRBD2 agrees at 7 bases. The CDR3 consists of 15 residues. After removal of 1 base from V and 0 bases from J, the junction contained 6 bases not matched to a gene. Germline CDR1 is DFQATT and CDR2 is SNEGSKA (reference sequence). CDR3 nucleotide sequence: TGCAGTGCTAGAGGGAGCCTAGCGGTCTCCTACGAGCAGTACTTC. Translated, it gives CSARGSLAVSYEQYF.

This clonotype was counted between two and nine times. This chain connects TRBV7-2 to TRBJ1-4, with a tentative D call TRBD1 (6 bases). CDR1 SGHTA and CDR2 FQGNSA come from the germline V gene. V shed 2 bases and J shed 8 bases, with 18 bases lying between them. This CDR3 spans 16 amino acids. The DNA for the CDR3 is TGTGCCAGCAGCTTACTCATACAGGGTGGATTCGAAAAACTGTTTTTT. As protein: CASSLLIQGGFEKLFF.

The chain uses TRBV6-2 or TRBV6-3 and TRBJ2-3, with D hard to call. CDR1 is MNHEY, CDR2 SVGEGT, per germline. The CDR3 has 14 residues. Between the trimmed V and J ends, which lost 6 bases and 5 bases, there was a span of 15 bases. CDR3 coding DNA: TGTGCCAGCAGCGTAGCCCGCATCCAAGATACGCAGTATTTT. Amino acids: CASSVARIQDTQYF.

The chain links TRBV11-2 to TRBJ2-3; possible D gene TRBD2, 6 bases. Germline V gives CDR1 SGHAT, CDR2 FQNNGV. The CDR3 totals 15 residues. V lost 1 base to trimming and J lost 3 bases, with 11 bases between them. CDR3 nucleotide sequence: TGTGCCAGCAGCTTAGGCACTAGCTCGACAGATACGCAGTATTTT. Encoded protein: CASSLGTSSTDTQYF. The full variable domain, in which reference TRBV11-2 and TRBJ2-3 provide the parts outside the CDR3, is EAGVAQSPRYKIIEKRQSVAFWCNPISGHATLYWYQQILGQGPKLLIQFQNNGVVDDSQLPKDRFSAERLKGVDSTLKIQPAKLEDSAVYLCASSLGTSSTDTQYFGPGTRLTVL.

The table lists this clonotype with a few counts. The chain carries TRBV12-3 or TRBV12-4 and TRBJ2-1; TRBD2 aligns across 10 bases. This CDR3 region has 12 residues. Trimming cost V 6 bases and J 14 bases; bases outside gene matches: 7. CDR3 DNA sequence: TGTGCCAGCAGAGAACTAGCGGGGCTCGAGTTCTTC. As protein: CASRELAGLEFF.

CDR3 region: CAISGSSGTSERRGETQYF. The CDR3 DNA reads as TGTGCCATCAGTGGTTCATCCGGGACTAGCGAGAGGAGGGGAGAGACCCAGTACTTC. The rearrangement links TRBV10-3 to TRBJ2-5; 10 positions agree with TRBD2. The J segment lost 4 bases and the V segment lost 4 bases, leaving 18 bases of the junction unmatched. The CDR3 is 19 residues long. The V gene's germline CDR1 is ENHRY and CDR2 SYGVKD.

This clonotype was recorded a few times. V usage is TRBV20-1 and J usage is TRBJ2-7, with 9 bases fitting TRBD1. The CDR3 is made up of 11 amino acids. The V gene end was trimmed by 6 bases and the J gene end by 4 bases; junction bases not matched to a gene: 1. Germline CDR1 reads DFQATT; CDR2 reads SNEGSKA (reference sequence). This CDR3 reads CSAGTGYEQYF. The CDR3 bases are TGCAGTGCAGGGACAGGGTACGAGCAGTACTTC.

The gene calls are TRBV12-3 or TRBV12-4 and TRBJ2-7; TRBD1 matches 8 bases. Trimming cost V 1 base and J 3 bases; bases outside gene matches: 8. The CDR3 is 16 residues long. CDR3 bases: TGTGCCAGCAGTTTAGGGGTAGGGACAGGTTACTACGAGCAGTACTTC. It codes for CASSLGVGTGYYEQYF.

This clonotype has just a few counts. CDR3: CASSELRYQETQYF. CDR3 nucleotides: TGTGCCAGCAGTGAATTGCGGTACCAAGAGACCCAGTACTTC. The V and J genes are TRBV25-1 and TRBJ2-5; no reliable D call. Deletions cut 1 base from V and 0 bases from J, with 6 bases between. The CDR3 is made up of 14 amino acids. The germline V gene has CDR1 MGHDK and CDR2 SYGVNS.

This clonotype has a handful of counts. V usage is TRBV7-9 and J usage is TRBJ1-1; D possibly corresponds to TRBD1 (5 bases). CDR3 length: 14 amino acids. V lost 6 bases and J 2 bases, leaving 13 bases between the germline ends. Germline CDR1 and CDR2: SEHNR and FQNEAQ (reference sequence). The DNA of the CDR3 is TGTGCCAGCAGGGGAAGTGGACAAAACACTGAAGCTTTCTTT. Translation gives CASRGSGQNTEAFF.

The gene calls are TRBV12-3 or TRBV12-4 and TRBJ1-2; D is undetermined. CDR3 size: 14 residues. Deletions cut 3 bases from V and 0 bases from J, with 8 bases between. CDR3 DNA: TGTGCCAGCAGTTTGGCCAGATCTAACTATGGCTACACCTTC. Amino acid sequence: CASSLARSNYGYTF.

At least ten counts were recorded for this clonotype. V usage is TRBV20-1 and J usage is TRBJ1-1; D gene uncertain. The V end lost 1 base, the J end lost 11 bases, and 8 bases lay between the germline ends. The V gene's germline CDR1 is DFQATT and CDR2 SNEGSKA (reference sequence). The CDR3 sequence is 10 residues long. As DNA, the CDR3 is TGCAGTGCTAGAGCCCCATCTGCTTTCTTT. Its protein is CSARAPSAFF.

This clonotype appeared a few times. This chain joins TRBV6-6 and TRBJ2-1, with no clear D. The V and J ends lost 2 bases and 7 bases respectively, with 9 bases between them. Germline V CDR1 and CDR2: MNHNY, SVGAGI (reference sequence). This CDR3 is 13 amino acids long. For the CDR3, the DNA is TGTGCCAGCAGTTACGCCTGGGGTAATGAGCAGTTCTTC. It specifies CASSYAWGNEQFF.

This clonotype was found a few times. V is TRBV20-1 and J is TRBJ2-5; no clear D. Germline CDR1 and CDR2: DFQATT and SNEGSKA (reference sequence). V was clipped by 6 bases and J by 0 bases, with 14 bases between them. The CDR3 extends over 14 amino acids. This CDR3 reads CSAPETWYQETQYF. In DNA, the CDR3 is TGCAGTGCGCCTGAGACTTGGTACCAAGAGACCCAGTACTTC.

This chain links TRBV5-6 with TRBJ2-2; possibly TRBD2 for D (5 bases). Trimming removed 4 bases at V and 3 bases at J, with 13 bases between. CDR3 size: 15 residues. CDR1 and CDR2 from the germline V gene are SGHDT and YYEEEE. This chain's CDR3 is CASSPPGSYTGELFF. The CDR3 nucleotides are TGTGCCAGCAGCCCGCCGGGGTCCTACACCGGGGAGCTGTTTTTT.

The sample holds a few counts of this clonotype. The chain recombines TRBV18 with TRBJ2-5; D remains ambiguous. The CDR3 runs to 16 residues. CDR1 KGHSH and CDR2 LQKENI come from the germline V gene. The ends were cut back, 3 bases at V and 1 base at J, with 15 bases in the middle. The DNA for the CDR3 is TGTGCCAGCTCACCCATCGTAGGGATCCTCCAAGAGACCCAGTACTTC. Translated, it gives CASSPIVGILQETQYF.

DNA of the CDR3: TGTGCCAGCAGCCCACGACTCGTTAGCGGGGGTTTCTACAATGAGCAGTTCTTC. Protein product: CASSPRLVSGGFYNEQFF. V gene TRBV4-2 combines with J gene TRBJ2-1; 9 bases match TRBD2. Germline CDR1 is LGHNA and CDR2 is YNFKEQ. This CDR3 comprises 18 residues. With 4 bases clipped from V and 3 bases from J, the junction kept 13 bases outside the gene matches.

J is TRBJ2-2 and V is TRBV14, with D possibly matching TRBD2 (6 bases). V lost 3 bases, J lost 7 bases, and 12 bases lay in between. In germline, CDR1 is SGHDN, CDR2 FVKESK. The CDR3 extends over 14 amino acids. CDR3 protein: CASSQRGIGGELFF. CDR3 DNA: TGTGCCAGCAGCCAGCGGGGAATCGGCGGGGAGCTGTTTTTT.

V usage is TRBV7-9 and J usage is TRBJ2-7; 8 bases line up with TRBD1. With V trimmed by 4 bases and J by 6 bases, 2 bases remained unmatched. CDR1 is SEHNR, CDR2 FQNEAQ, per germline (reference sequence). The CDR3 runs to 12 residues. Written as DNA, the CDR3 is TGTGCCAGCAGCTCGACAGGGGCCGAGCAGTACTTC. Its translation is CASSSTGAEQYF.

The CDR3 DNA is TGTGCCAGCAGTTTACTCGGGGCCTACGAGCAGTACTTC. It is translated as CASSLLGAYEQYF. The V call is TRBV7-9, the J call TRBJ2-7; tentatively, D is TRBD2 (5 bases). The CDR3 covers 13 residues. Trimming stripped 6 bases from V and 2 bases from J, with 11 bases between. Per the germline V gene, CDR1 is SEHNR and CDR2 is FQNEAQ (reference sequence).